Below, one TCR beta chain is given with its context. No antigen is known for it. This sample stems from a study of identical twins. Study-wide results and limits: Sharing of beta out-of-frame sequences by twins showed a weaker excess. Monozygotic twin pairs showed more out-of-frame TCR alpha sharing than models estimated. Analyses of zero insertions could be partly confounded by invariant MAIT and iNKT cells.

Template switching added a universal primer site, and cDNA bore unique molecular identifiers. TCRdb re-analysed the 5' RACE reads in MiXCR, keeping a single row per CDR3 protein. The sample contains a few hundred thousand distinct CDR3 sequences, roughly 10% of which appear only once. The same sample was also used in a study of yellow fever vaccine responses in identical twins.

Sequencing input: CD8+ T cells sorted from blood. The TCR originated in a young woman in good health.

CDR3 DNA sequence: TGTGCCAGCATGCGGGGGGCCTACGAGCAGTACTTC. It yields the protein CASMRGAYEQYF. The chain is built from TRBV28 and TRBJ2-7; the match to TRBD2 covers 8 bases. Per the germline V gene, CDR1 is MDHEN and CDR2 is SYDVKM. The length of the CDR3 is 12 residues. Trimming at V came to 7 bases and at J to 2 bases, leaving 1 base not matched to a gene.